The clone carrying this T cell receptor (beta chain) was counted at least ten times. The CDR3 has 17 amino acids. The germline gives CDR1 SGHRS, CDR2 YFSETQ. The ends were cut back, 0 bases at V and 1 base at J, with 14 bases in the middle. The source of the sample is a study of T-cell memory formation after mild COVID-19. A single record per CDR3 protein comes from TCRdb applying MiXCR to the 5' RACE reads. Of around 90,000 distinct CDR3 sequences detected, around an eighth appear once; the ten largest clones hold about a quarter. The TCR originated in an adult woman who had mild COVID-19 (a few samples of this study predate the infection). Cell type and time point are not known. Sequences were obtained from PBMCs or a T cell subset sorted from them (not recorded which). This chain links TRBV5-1 with TRBJ2-1, with D uncertain. CDR3 amino acids: CASSLVIAGDSYNEQFF. The CDR3 region has the DNA TGCGCCAGCAGCTTGGTCATTGCAGGCGATTCCTACAATGAGCAGTTCTTC.